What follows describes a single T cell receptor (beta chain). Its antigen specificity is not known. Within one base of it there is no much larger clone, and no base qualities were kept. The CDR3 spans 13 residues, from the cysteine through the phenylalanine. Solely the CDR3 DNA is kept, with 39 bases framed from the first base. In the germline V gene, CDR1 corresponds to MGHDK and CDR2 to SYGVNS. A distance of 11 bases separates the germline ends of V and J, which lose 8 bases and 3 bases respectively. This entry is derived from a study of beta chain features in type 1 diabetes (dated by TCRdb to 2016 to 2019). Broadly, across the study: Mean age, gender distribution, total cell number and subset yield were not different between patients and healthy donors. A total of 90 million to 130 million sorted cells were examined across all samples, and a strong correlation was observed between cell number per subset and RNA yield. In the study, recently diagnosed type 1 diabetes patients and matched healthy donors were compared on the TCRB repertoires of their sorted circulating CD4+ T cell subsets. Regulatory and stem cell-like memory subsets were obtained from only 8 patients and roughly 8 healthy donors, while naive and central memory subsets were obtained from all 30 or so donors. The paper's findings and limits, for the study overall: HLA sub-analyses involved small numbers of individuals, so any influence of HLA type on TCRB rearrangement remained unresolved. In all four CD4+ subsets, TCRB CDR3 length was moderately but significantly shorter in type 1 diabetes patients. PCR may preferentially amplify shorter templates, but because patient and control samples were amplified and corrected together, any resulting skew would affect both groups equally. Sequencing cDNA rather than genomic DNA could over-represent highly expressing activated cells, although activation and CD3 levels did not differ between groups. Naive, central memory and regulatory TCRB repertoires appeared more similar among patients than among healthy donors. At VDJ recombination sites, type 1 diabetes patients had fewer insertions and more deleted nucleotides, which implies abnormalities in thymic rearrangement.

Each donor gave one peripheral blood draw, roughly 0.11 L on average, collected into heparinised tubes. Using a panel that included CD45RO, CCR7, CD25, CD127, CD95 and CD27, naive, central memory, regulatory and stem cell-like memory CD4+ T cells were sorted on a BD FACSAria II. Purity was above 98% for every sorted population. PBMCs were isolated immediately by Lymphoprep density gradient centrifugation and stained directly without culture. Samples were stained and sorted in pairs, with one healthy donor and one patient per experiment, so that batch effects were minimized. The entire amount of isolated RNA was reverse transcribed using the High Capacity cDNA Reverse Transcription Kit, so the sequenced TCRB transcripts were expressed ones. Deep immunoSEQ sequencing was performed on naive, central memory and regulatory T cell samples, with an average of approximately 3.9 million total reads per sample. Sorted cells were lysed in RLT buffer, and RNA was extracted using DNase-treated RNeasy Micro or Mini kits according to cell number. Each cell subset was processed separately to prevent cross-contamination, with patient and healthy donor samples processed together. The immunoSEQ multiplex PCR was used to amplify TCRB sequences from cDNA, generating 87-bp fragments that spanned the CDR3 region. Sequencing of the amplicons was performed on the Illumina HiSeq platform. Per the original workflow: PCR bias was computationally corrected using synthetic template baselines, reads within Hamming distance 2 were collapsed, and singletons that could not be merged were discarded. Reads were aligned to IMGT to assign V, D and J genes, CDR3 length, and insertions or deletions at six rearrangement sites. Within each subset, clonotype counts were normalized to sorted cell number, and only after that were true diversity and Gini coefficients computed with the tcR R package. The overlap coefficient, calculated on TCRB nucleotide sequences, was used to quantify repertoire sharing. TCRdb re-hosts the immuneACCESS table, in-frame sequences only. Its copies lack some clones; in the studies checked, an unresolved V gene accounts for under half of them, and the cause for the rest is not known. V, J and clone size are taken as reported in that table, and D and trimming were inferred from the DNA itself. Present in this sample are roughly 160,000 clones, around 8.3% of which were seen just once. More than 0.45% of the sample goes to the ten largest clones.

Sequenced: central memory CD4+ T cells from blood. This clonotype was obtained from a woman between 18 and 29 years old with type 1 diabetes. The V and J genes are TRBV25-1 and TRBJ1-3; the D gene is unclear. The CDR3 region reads CASHSVGGNTIYF. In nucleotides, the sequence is TGTGCCAGCCACTCGGTCGGTGGAAACACCATATATTTT.